These 32 T cell receptor beta chains were all obtained from the same sample, sequenced in a study of blood T cell repertoires in COVID-19. Profiling relied on immunoSEQ multiplex PCR, and the TCRdb table lists in-frame clones only, not all of them. The sample yields 320,000 or so clones, 88% seen once. Sample: PBMCs or T cells enriched from blood (not recorded which). These receptors were obtained from a man aged 25 to 45 who had recovered from COVID-19.

The chain joins TRBV5-4 to TRBJ1-5, with TRBD1 matching 7 bases. The germline V gene encodes CDR1 SGHNT and CDR2 YYREEE (reference sequence). This CDR3 is 14 amino acids long. Germline trimming cut 2 bases from V and 4 bases from J; bases unmatched to any gene: 3. The CDR3 DNA follows: TGTGCCAGCAGCTTTCAGGGGGAGAATCAGCCCCAGCATTTT. Translated, it gives CASSFQGENQPQHF. Full variable domain (remainder filled in from reference TRBV5-4 and TRBJ1-5): ETGVTQSPTHLIKTRGQQVTLRCSSQSGHNTVSWYQQALGQGPQFIFQYYREEENGRGNFPPRFSGLQFPNYSSELNVNALELDDSALYLCASSFQGENQPQHFGDGTRLSIL.

In the case of this clone: Other DNA sequences in the same sample also yield this CDR3. The chain carries TRBV5-4 and TRBJ2-5; TRBD1 aligns across 9 bases. The J segment lost 1 base and the V segment lost 4 bases, leaving 2 bases of the junction unmatched. CDR3 length equals 14 residues. Per germline, CDR1 SGHNT and CDR2 YYREEE (reference sequence). The CDR3 DNA reads TGTGCCAGCAGCCGGGGACAGGGCCAAGAGACCCAGTACTTC. Residues: CASSRGQGQETQYF.

The V and J genes are TRBV24-1 and TRBJ2-1, with D possibly TRBD1 on 5 matching bases. V lost 6 bases and J 3 bases, leaving 14 bases between the germline ends. The germline CDR1 and CDR2 sequences are KGHDR and SFDVKD. This CDR3 has 15 residues. As DNA, the CDR3 is TGTGCCACCAGTCCGACAGATACCCACTACAATGAGCAGTTCTTC. This codes for CATSPTDTHYNEQFF.

This chain uses TRBV5-4 with TRBJ2-3; possibly TRBD1 for D (5 bases). The CDR3 has 16 amino acids. Looked up from germline, CDR1 is SGHNT and CDR2 is YYREEE (reference sequence). V lost 0 bases and J lost 1, with 12 bases in between. CDR3 DNA sequence: TGTGCCAGCAGCTTGGGACAGCCAGGTGGCACAGATACGCAGTATTTT. Its protein product is CASSLGQPGGTDTQYF.

The chain is built from TRBV15 and TRBJ2-1, with 16 bases lining up with TRBD2. The CDR3 is 21 amino acids. The V segment lost 0 bases and the J segment 0 bases; nucleotides outside the gene matches: 8. The germline V gene encodes CDR1 LNHNV and CDR2 YYDKDF (reference sequence). The CDR3 here is CATSRDKGLAGGLSSYNEQFF. The CDR3 DNA reads TGTGCCACCAGCAGAGATAAGGGACTAGCGGGGGGGTTAAGCTCCTACAATGAGCAGTTCTTC. The full variable domain, completed using reference TRBV15 and TRBJ2-1, is DAMVIQNPRYQVTQFGKPVTLSCSQTLNHNVMYWYQQKSSQAPKLLFHYYDKDFNNEADTPDNFQSRRPNTSFCFLDIRSPGLGDTAMYLCATSRDKGLAGGLSSYNEQFFGPGTRLTVL.

The chain joins TRBV5-5 to TRBJ2-7; 8 bases match TRBD1. Per the germline V gene, CDR1 is SGHKS and CDR2 is YYEKEE (reference sequence). With 0 bases clipped from V and 5 bases from J, the junction kept 7 bases outside the gene matches. The CDR3 has 15 amino acids. In nucleotides, the CDR3 is TGTGCCAGCAGCTTGGAGGGCAGGGGGCTAGACGAGCAGTACTTC. Translation: CASSLEGRGLDEQYF.

The chain links TRBV6-4 to TRBJ2-1; D ambiguous. V shed 6 bases and J shed 2 bases, with 14 bases lying between them. The CDR3 runs 15 residues. The germline gives CDR1 MRHNA, CDR2 SNTAGT. The CDR3 sequence: CASRTRYVAYNEQFF. As DNA, the CDR3 is TGTGCCAGCAGGACAAGGTACGTCGCCTACAATGAGCAGTTCTTC.

The CDR3 DNA reads TGTGCCAGCAGCCAAAGGAGTTATGAAGCTTTCTTT. Translation gives CASSQRSYEAFF. The J gene is TRBJ1-1, the V gene TRBV2; no firm D call. This CDR3 has 12 residues. Germline assignment: CDR1 SNHLY and CDR2 FYNNEI. The V end was cut by 6 bases, the J end by 7 bases, with 12 bases between.

The chain carries TRBV11-2 and TRBJ2-7; D is unresolved. Between the trimmed V and J ends, which lost 4 bases and 5 bases, there was a span of 6 bases. From germline, CDR1 is SGHAT and CDR2 FQNNGV. The CDR3 consists of 11 residues. This CDR3 reads CASSSYDEQYF. Written as DNA, the CDR3 is TGTGCCAGCAGCTCCTATGACGAGCAGTACTTC.

J is TRBJ2-7 and V is TRBV4-1; D is unresolved. In germline, CDR1 is MGHRA, CDR2 YSYEKL. CDR3 size: 14 residues. V lost 4 bases and J 0 bases, leaving 10 bases between the germline ends. CDR3 DNA: TGCGCCAGCAGCCTTTTAGTGAGCTCCTACGAGCAGTACTTC. It translates to CASSLLVSSYEQYF.

The gene calls are TRBV11-1 and TRBJ2-5; 11 bases agree with TRBD2. Germline V gene lookup returns CDR1 SGHAT and CDR2 FQDESV (reference sequence). The CDR3 sequence is 16 residues long. With 1 base clipped from V and 4 bases from J, the junction kept 5 bases outside the gene matches. As DNA, the CDR3 is TGTGCCAGCAGCTTAGTTAGCGGGGGGGCCGGAGAGACCCAGTACTTC. This translates into CASSLVSGGAGETQYF.

The chain couples TRBV14 to TRBJ2-2; TRBD2 might be the D (5 bases). The length of the CDR3 is 17 residues. V was trimmed by 0 bases and J by 3 bases, leaving 14 bases between them. Germline CDR1 is SGHDN and CDR2 is FVKESK. CDR3 residues: CASSQDPGVMDTGELFF. The CDR3 DNA reads as TGTGCCAGCAGCCAAGATCCCGGGGTTATGGACACCGGGGAGCTGTTTTTT.

The chain carries TRBV9 and TRBJ2-2; D is ambiguous. Trimming shortened V by 4 bases and J by 8 bases, and 9 bases separated the two germline ends. In germline, CDR1 is SGDLS, CDR2 YYNGEE. The CDR3 extends over 12 amino acids. The CDR3 is CASSLIRGELFF. The CDR3 DNA follows: TGTGCCAGCAGCCTGATACGGGGGGAGCTGTTTTTT.

V is TRBV28 and J is TRBJ2-7; D gene ambiguous. Trimming took 3 bases from V and 0 from J, leaving 12 bases between them. This CDR3 is 15 amino acids long. Germline CDR1 reads MDHEN; CDR2 reads SYDVKM. The CDR3 coding sequence is TGTGCCAGCAGTTTTAGTCTCCCTAGCTCCTACGAGCAGTACTTC. It is translated as CASSFSLPSSYEQYF.

This chain joins TRBV12-3 or TRBV12-4 and TRBJ1-4; a weak D match, TRBD1 (5 bases). Between the trimmed V and J ends, which lost 2 bases and 13 bases, there was a span of 14 bases. This CDR3 comprises 13 residues. CDR3 sequence: CASSLFGAPRLFF. The CDR3 DNA follows: TGTGCCAGCAGTTTATTTGGGGCCCCACGACTGTTTTTT.

The genes are TRBV5-1 and TRBJ1-2; 10 bases line up with TRBD1. After removal of 0 bases from V and 8 bases from J, the junction contained 4 bases not matched to a gene. This CDR3 comprises 14 residues. The germline V gene has CDR1 SGHRS and CDR2 YFSETQ. CDR3 coding DNA: TGCGCCAGCAGCTTGGAGGGACAGGGGAGAGGCTACACCTTC. As protein: CASSLEGQGRGYTF.

The chain employs TRBV19 and TRBJ2-5, with a tentative D call TRBD1 (5 bases). The V gene lost 6 bases and the J gene lost 2 bases, with 13 bases spanning the gap. Germline CDR1 is LNHDA and CDR2 is SQIVND (reference sequence). The CDR3 is 14 residues long. The CDR3 is CASSVTQEQETQYF. The DNA of the CDR3 is TGTGCCAGTAGCGTGACACAGGAACAAGAGACCCAGTACTTC.

The genes are TRBV30 and TRBJ2-7, with D hard to call. This CDR3 comprises 10 residues. Germline CDR1 and CDR2: GTSNPN and SVGIG (reference sequence). As DNA, the CDR3 is TGTATCAAATTCTCCTACGAGCAGTACTTC. Amino acid sequence: CIKFSYEQYF. The variable domain in full, completed from reference TRBV30 and TRBJ2-7, reads SQTIHQWPATLVQPVGSPLSLECTVEGTSNPNLYWYRQAAGRGLQLLFYSVGIGQISSEVPQNLSASRPQDRQFILSSKKLLLSDSGFYLCIKFSYEQYFGPGTRLTVT.

J is TRBJ2-7 and V is TRBV7-2, with unresolved D. The CDR3 loop spans 14 amino acids. Trimming took 2 bases from V and 3 from J, leaving 11 bases between them. Germline assignment: CDR1 SGHTA and CDR2 FQGNSA. In DNA, the CDR3 is TGTGCCAGCAGCTTAATTCGACAAGTCTACGAGCAGTACTTC. Residues: CASSLIRQVYEQYF. Together with reference TRBV7-2 and TRBJ2-7, the CDR3 gives the full variable domain: GAGVSQSPSNKVTEKGKDVELRCDPISGHTALYWYRQSLGQGLEFLIYFQGNSAPDKSGLPSDRFSAERTGGSVSTLTIQRTQQEDSAVYLCASSLIRQVYEQYFGPGTRLTVT.

The rearrangement joins TRBV18 to TRBJ1-6; D remains unclear. The CDR3 has 14 amino acids. Germline CDR1 KGHSH, CDR2 LQKENI. The V end was cut by 3 bases, the J end by 6 bases, with 9 bases between. The CDR3 reads CASSPGVSNSPLHF. The CDR3 nucleotides are TGTGCCAGCTCACCGGGAGTTAGTAATTCACCCCTCCACTTT.

The rearrangement links TRBV5-1 to TRBJ2-5, with D possibly being TRBD2 (5 bases). The V gene's germline CDR1 is SGHRS and CDR2 YFSETQ. This CDR3 spans 15 amino acids. V was trimmed by 0 bases and J by 5 bases, leaving 14 bases between them. The CDR3 coding sequence is TGCGCCAGCAGCTTGGGGACGGGGAATGGGGAGACCCAGTACTTC. It yields the protein CASSLGTGNGETQYF.

The CDR3 DNA is TGTGCCAGCTCACAGGGGTTAGGTGTTCGGAACACTGAAGCTTTCTTT. This sequence encodes CASSQGLGVRNTEAFF. The chain uses TRBV25-1 and TRBJ1-1; 7 bases map to TRBD1. The germline gives CDR1 MGHDK, CDR2 SYGVNS. This CDR3 is 16 amino acids long. V was clipped by 8 bases and J by 1 base; unmatched bases: 13.

The chain links TRBV12-3 or TRBV12-4 to TRBJ1-1; a weak D match, TRBD1 (6 bases). The CDR3 loop spans 12 amino acids. Trimming shortened V by 1 base and J by 7 bases, and 7 bases separated the two germline ends. The CDR3 loop reads CASSLVGHEAFF. The CDR3 nucleotides read TGTGCCAGCAGTTTAGTGGGACATGAAGCTTTCTTT.

This chain's CDR3 is CASSLTPGQGTRGRGGYNEQFF. DNA of the CDR3: TGCGCCAGCAGCCTCACCCCGGGACAGGGGACCCGGGGCAGGGGAGGGTACAATGAGCAGTTCTTC. The V gene is TRBV4-1, the J gene TRBJ2-1; TRBD1 matches 10 bases. The germline V gene encodes CDR1 MGHRA and CDR2 YSYEKL. The CDR3 has 22 amino acids. With 4 bases clipped from V and 4 bases from J, the junction kept 25 bases outside the gene matches.

The chain carries TRBV28 and TRBJ1-1, with D unresolved. V dropped 6 bases and J dropped 11 bases, with 16 bases sitting between them. Germline-derived CDR1 and CDR2 are MDHEN and SYDVKM. The CDR3 contains 12 residues. CDR3 amino acids: CASSFPGRFAFF. The DNA for the CDR3 is TGTGCCAGCAGCTTCCCGGGAAGATTCGCTTTCTTT.

The CDR3 coding sequence is TGCAGCGTTGAAGCAGGGGCAGATACGCAGTATTTT. Translating gives CSVEAGADTQYF. The genes are TRBV29-1 and TRBJ2-3; tentatively, D is TRBD1 (6 bases). The CDR3 spans 12 residues. From germline, CDR1 is SQVTM and CDR2 ANQGSEA. V gave up 1 base and J gave up 4 bases, with 6 bases separating them.

The V and J genes are TRBV15 and TRBJ2-5; 12 nucleotides line up with TRBD1. From germline, CDR1 is LNHNV and CDR2 YYDKDF (reference sequence). This CDR3 is 16 amino acids long. The ends lost 3 bases at V and 6 bases at J; junction bases unmatched: 8. The CDR3 protein is CATSSRDRGRGKTQYF. The CDR3 coding sequence is TGTGCCACCAGCAGCCGGGACAGGGGGCGCGGGAAGACCCAGTACTTC.

The chain is built from TRBV28 and TRBJ1-4; D call uncertain. The ends were cut back, 6 bases at V and 8 bases at J, with 7 bases in the middle. Germline values: CDR1 MDHEN, CDR2 SYDVKM. This CDR3 is built from 11 residues. As DNA, the CDR3 is TGTGCCAGCAGGATGGGCGAAAAACTGTTTTTT. Translated, it gives CASRMGEKLFF.

The V call is TRBV7-9, the J call TRBJ2-2, with 9 bases matching TRBD1. In germline, CDR1 is SEHNR, CDR2 FQNEAQ (reference sequence). Losses at the gene ends were 5 bases for V and 4 bases for J; bases not matched to a gene: 8. The CDR3 has 16 residues. The CDR3 bases are TGTGCCAGCAGCAAGGGACAGGGAGTTAGCACCGGGGAGCTGTTTTTT. It yields the protein CASSKGQGVSTGELFF.

V gene TRBV7-9 combines with J gene TRBJ2-7; possible D gene TRBD2, 5 bases. CDR1 SEHNR and CDR2 FQNEAQ come from the germline V gene (reference sequence). CDR3 length: 16 residues. Trimming took 0 bases from V and 3 from J, leaving 15 bases between them. The CDR3 sequence: CASSLARGGSNYEQYF. The DNA for the CDR3 is TGTGCCAGCAGCTTAGCGCGAGGAGGTTCGAACTACGAGCAGTACTTC.

The CDR3 loop is CASRRRQGAYNEQFF. DNA for the CDR3: TGTGCCAGCAGAAGGAGACAGGGGGCCTACAATGAGCAGTTCTTC. The chain joins TRBV6-4 to TRBJ2-1; 9 bases are a match to TRBD1. The germline CDR1 and CDR2 sequences are MRHNA and SNTAGT. Losses at the gene ends were 6 bases for V and 2 bases for J; bases not matched to a gene: 5. There are 15 residues in the CDR3.

This clone occurred a few times. CDR3 loop: CASSPTGELYSPLHF. CDR3 bases: TGTGCCAGCAGCCCGACAGGGGAATTGTATTCACCCCTCCACTTT. The chain is built from TRBV5-4 and TRBJ1-6; the match to TRBD1 covers 8 bases. The germline V gene has CDR1 SGHNT and CDR2 YYREEE (reference sequence). After removal of 4 bases from V and 8 bases from J, the junction contained 8 bases not matched to a gene. The CDR3 runs 15 residues.